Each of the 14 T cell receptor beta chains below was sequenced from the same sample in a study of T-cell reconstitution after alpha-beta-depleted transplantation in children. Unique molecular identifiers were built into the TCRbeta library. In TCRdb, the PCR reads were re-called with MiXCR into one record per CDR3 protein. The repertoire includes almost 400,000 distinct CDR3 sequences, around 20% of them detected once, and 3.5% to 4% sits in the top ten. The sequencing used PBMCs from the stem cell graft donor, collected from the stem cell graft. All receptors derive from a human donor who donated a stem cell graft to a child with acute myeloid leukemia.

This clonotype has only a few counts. CDR3 in amino acids: CSVAGTVRSYNEQFF. CDR3 DNA sequence: TGCAGCGTCGCCGGGACTGTAAGATCCTACAATGAGCAGTTCTTC. The genes are TRBV29-1 and TRBJ2-1; possibly TRBD2 for D (6 bases). With 6 bases removed from V and 1 base from J, the gap between germline ends came to 16 bases. CDR3 size: 15 residues. Germline V gene lookup returns CDR1 SQVTM and CDR2 ANQGSEA.

Written as DNA, the CDR3 is TGTGCCATCACGGCCGGGGACTCTGGGGCCAACGTCCTGACTTTC. This sequence encodes CAITAGDSGANVLTF. The V gene is TRBV10-3, the J gene TRBJ2-6; D might be TRBD2 (5 bases). CDR1 and CDR2 (germline): ENHRY, SYGVKD. The CDR3 length is 15 residues. The V gene lost 7 bases and the J gene lost 0 bases, with 10 bases spanning the gap.

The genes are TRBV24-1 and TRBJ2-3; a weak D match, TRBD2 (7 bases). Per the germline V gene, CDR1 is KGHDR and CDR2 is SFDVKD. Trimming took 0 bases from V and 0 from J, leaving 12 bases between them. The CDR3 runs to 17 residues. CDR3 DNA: TGTGCCACCAGTGATTTGGCGCGGGGGCTAAGCACAGATACGCAGTATTTT. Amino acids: CATSDLARGLSTDTQYF.

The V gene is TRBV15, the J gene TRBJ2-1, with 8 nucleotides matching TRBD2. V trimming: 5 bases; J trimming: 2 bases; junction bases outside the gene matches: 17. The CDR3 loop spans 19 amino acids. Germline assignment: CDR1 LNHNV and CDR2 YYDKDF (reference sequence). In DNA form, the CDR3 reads TGTGCCACCAGCCCCCGGGAGGGGCAGATTAGCGGGACCTACAATGAGCAGTTCTTC. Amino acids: CATSPREGQISGTYNEQFF.

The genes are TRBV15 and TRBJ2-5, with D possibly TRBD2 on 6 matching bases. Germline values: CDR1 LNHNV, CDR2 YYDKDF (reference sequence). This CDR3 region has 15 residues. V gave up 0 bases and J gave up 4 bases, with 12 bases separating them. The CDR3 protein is CATSRDKLARETQYF. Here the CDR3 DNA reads TGTGCCACCAGCAGAGATAAACTAGCTCGAGAGACCCAGTACTTC.

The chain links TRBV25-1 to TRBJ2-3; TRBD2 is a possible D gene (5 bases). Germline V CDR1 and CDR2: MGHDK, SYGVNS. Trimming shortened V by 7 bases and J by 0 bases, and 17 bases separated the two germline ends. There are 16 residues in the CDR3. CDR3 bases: TGTGCCAGCACCCCGGGCCCAAGAGGGAGCACAGATACGCAGTATTTT. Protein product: CASTPGPRGSTDTQYF.

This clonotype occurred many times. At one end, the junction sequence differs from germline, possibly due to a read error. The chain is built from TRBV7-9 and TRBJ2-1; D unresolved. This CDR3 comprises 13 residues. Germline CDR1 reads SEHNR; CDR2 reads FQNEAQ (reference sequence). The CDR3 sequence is CASSLDGYNEQFF. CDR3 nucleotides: TGTGCCAGCAGTTTAGATGGGTACAATGAGCAGTTCTTC.

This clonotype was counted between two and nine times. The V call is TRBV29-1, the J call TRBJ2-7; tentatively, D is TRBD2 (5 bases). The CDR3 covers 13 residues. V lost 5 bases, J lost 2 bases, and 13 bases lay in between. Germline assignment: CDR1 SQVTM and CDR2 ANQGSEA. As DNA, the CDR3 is TGCAGCGTTTTCGGGAAGTTCACCTACGAGCAGTACTTC. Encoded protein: CSVFGKFTYEQYF.

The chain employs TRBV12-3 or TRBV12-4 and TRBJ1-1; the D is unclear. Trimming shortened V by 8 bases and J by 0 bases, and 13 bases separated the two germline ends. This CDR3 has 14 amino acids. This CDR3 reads CASSVLGMNTEAFF. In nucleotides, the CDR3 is TGTGCCAGCTCGGTTTTGGGAATGAACACTGAAGCTTTCTTT.

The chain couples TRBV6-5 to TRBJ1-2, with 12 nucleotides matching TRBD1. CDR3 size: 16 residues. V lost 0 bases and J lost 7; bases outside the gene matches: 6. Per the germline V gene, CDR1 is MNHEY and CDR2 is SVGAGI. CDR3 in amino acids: CASSYSMGQGAGGYTF. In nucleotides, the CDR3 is TGTGCCAGCAGTTACTCGATGGGACAGGGGGCGGGTGGCTACACCTTC.

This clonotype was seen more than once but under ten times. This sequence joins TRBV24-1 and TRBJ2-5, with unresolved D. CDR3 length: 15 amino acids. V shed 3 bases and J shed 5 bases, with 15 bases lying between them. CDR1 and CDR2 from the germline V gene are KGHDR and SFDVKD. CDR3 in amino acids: CATSDQRGTTETQYF. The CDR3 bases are TGTGCCACCAGTGATCAGAGAGGCACGACGGAGACCCAGTACTTC.

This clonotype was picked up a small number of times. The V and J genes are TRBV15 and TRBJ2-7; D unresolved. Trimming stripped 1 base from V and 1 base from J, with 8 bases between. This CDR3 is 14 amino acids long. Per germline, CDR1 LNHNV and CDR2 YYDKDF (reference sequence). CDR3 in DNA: TGTGCCACCAGCAGAGTCTCCTCTTCCTACGAGCAGTACTTC. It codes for CATSRVSSSYEQYF. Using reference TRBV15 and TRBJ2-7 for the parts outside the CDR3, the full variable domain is DAMVIQNPRYQVTQFGKPVTLSCSQTLNHNVMYWYQQKSSQAPKLLFHYYDKDFNNEADTPDNFQSRRPNTSFCFLDIRSPGLGDTAMYLCATSRVSSSYEQYFGPGTRLTVT.

The CDR3 DNA reads as TGTGCCAGCAGTTTCAAGGCTAGCCAAGAGACCCAGTACTTC. Protein: CASSFKASQETQYF. The chain joins TRBV12-3 or TRBV12-4 to TRBJ2-5; D is unclear. V shed 3 bases and J shed 1 base, with 9 bases lying between them. This CDR3 spans 14 amino acids.

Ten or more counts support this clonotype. The chain's CDR3 is CASSLVPAGGYNEQFF. CDR3 nucleotide sequence: TGTGCCAGCAGTTTAGTCCCGGCAGGGGGTTACAATGAGCAGTTCTTC. The rearrangement uses TRBV12-3 or TRBV12-4 and TRBJ2-1, with TRBD1 identical over 7 bases. V dropped 1 base and J dropped 4; count of bases not matched to a gene: 7. The CDR3 sequence is 16 residues long.